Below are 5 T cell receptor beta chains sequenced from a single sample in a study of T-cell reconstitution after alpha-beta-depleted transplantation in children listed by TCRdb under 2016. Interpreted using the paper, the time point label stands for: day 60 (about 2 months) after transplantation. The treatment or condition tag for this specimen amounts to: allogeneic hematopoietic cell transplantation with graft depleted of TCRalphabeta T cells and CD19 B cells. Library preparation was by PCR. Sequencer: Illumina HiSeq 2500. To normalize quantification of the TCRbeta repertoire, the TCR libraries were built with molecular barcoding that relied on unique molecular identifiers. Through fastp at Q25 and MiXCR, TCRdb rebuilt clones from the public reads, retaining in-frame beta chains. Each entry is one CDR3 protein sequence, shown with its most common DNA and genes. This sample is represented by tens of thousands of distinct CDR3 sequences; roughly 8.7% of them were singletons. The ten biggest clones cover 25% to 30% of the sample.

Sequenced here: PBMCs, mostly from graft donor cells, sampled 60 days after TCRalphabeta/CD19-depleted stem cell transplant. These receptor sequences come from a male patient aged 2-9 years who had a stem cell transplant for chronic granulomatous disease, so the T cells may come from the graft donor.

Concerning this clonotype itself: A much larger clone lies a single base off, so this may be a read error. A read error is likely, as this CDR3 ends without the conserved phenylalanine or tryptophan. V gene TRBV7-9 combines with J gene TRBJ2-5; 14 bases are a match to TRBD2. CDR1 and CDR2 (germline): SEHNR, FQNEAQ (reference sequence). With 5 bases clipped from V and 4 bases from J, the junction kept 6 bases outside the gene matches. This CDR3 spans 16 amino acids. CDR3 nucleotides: TGTGCCAGCAGCCGTGGGACTAGCGGGAGCTCAGAGACCCAGTACCTC. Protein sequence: CASSRGTSGSSETQYL.

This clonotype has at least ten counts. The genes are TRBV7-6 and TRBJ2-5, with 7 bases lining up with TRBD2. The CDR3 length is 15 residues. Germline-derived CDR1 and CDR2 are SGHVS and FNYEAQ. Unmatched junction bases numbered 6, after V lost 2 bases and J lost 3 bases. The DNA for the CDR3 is TGTGCCAGCAGCTTACGACTAGCTCCTGAAGAGACCCAGTACTTC. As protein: CASSLRLAPEETQYF.

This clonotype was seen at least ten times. Here the CDR3 reads CASSPRDRGAYNEQFF. CDR3 sequence (DNA): TGTGCCAGCAGCCCCAGAGACAGGGGGGCCTACAATGAGCAGTTCTTC. This chain uses TRBV4-2 with TRBJ2-1, with 9 bases identical to TRBD1. This CDR3 has 16 amino acids. J was trimmed by 2 bases and V by 4 bases; bases with no gene match: 6. Per germline, CDR1 LGHNA and CDR2 YNFKEQ.

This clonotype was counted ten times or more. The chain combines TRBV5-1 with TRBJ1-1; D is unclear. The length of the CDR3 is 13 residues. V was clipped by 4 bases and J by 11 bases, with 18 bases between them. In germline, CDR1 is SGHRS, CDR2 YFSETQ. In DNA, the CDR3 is TGCGCCAGCAGCCCAACAACCCCTCCGGGGGCTTTCTTT. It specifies CASSPTTPPGAFF.

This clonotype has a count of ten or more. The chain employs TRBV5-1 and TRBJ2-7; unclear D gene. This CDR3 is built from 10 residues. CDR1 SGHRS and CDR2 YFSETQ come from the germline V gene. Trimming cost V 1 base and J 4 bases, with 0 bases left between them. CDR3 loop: CASSLYEQYF. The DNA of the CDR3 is TGCGCCAGCAGCTTGTACGAGCAGTACTTC.